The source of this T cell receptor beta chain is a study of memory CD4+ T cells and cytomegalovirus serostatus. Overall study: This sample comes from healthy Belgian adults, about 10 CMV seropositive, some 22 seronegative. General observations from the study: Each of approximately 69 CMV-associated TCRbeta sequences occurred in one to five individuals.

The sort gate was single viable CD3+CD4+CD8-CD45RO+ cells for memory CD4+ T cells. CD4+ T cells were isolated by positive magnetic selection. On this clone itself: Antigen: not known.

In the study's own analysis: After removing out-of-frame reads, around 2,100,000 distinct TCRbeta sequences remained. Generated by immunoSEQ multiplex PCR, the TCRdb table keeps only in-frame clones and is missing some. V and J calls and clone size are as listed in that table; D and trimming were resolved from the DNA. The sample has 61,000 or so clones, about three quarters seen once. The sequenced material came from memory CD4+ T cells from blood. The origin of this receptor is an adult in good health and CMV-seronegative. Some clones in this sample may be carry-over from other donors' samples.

For the CDR3, the DNA is TGTGCCAGCAGCTTATCGGGTAGCGGGAGCCATGAGACCCAGTACTTC. It specifies CASSLSGSGSHETQYF. The genes are TRBV7-2 and TRBJ2-5; the match to TRBD2 covers 9 bases. The length of the CDR3 is 16 residues. V shed 2 bases and J 5 bases; nucleotides not matched to a gene: 9. In germline, CDR1 is SGHTA, CDR2 FQGNSA.